The rows below give T cell receptor beta chains drawn from one sample of a study of metastatic and nonmetastatic thyroid tumors. TCRdb reanalyzed the PCR reads via MiXCR. Among tens of thousands of clones listed, more than 15% were seen once. The sequencing input was blood. The source is a female donor with papillary thyroid cancer or a benign thyroid nodule (not recorded which). Some clones in this sample may be carry-over from other donors' samples. Each CDR3 is given with its conserved first and last residue. The D gene is left open where the match is weak. Rows may omit the clone size; those that give it use once, few, many or a size class.

j_call clone_size v_call d_call cdr3_aa cdr3_nt
TRBJ2-1 many TRBV4-1 NA CASSPDYYNEQFF TGCGCCAGCAGCCCAGACTACTACAATGAGCAGTTCTTC
TRBJ2-3 NA TRBV20-1 NA CSAEGSSEAPDTQYF TGCAGTGCTGAAGGGTCCAGCGAAGCCCCAGATACGCAGTATTTT
TRBJ1-2 NA TRBV3-1 NA CASSQAISMTGPGYTF TGTGCCAGCAGCCAAGCTATTTCAATGACGGGGCCTGGCTACACCTTC
TRBJ2-1 NA TRBV7-2 TRBD2 CASSWGGNEQFF TGTGCCAGCAGCTGGGGGGGGAATGAGCAGTTCTTC
TRBJ1-2 many TRBV20-1 NA CSAAIASTYGYTF TGCAGTGCTGCTATCGCAAGTACCTATGGCTACACCTTC
TRBJ2-2 many TRBV19 TRBD1 CASSIADRVYTGELFF TGTGCCAGTAGTATAGCCGACAGGGTGTACACCGGGGAGCTGTTTTTT
TRBJ2-1 few TRBV27 TRBD2 CASKGSRTSGYSYNEQFF TGTGCCAGCAAAGGTAGTCGAACTAGCGGATACTCCTACAATGAGCAGTTCTTC
TRBJ1-1 many TRBV5-5 NA CASSLLALNTEAFF TGTGCCAGCAGCTTGTTAGCGTTGAACACTGAAGCTTTCTTT
TRBJ1-6 many TRBV29-1 TRBD1 CSVRQGSSPLHF TGCAGCGTCCGACAGGGAAGCTCACCCCTCCACTTT
TRBJ1-4 many TRBV19 NA CASIAAGRVTNEKLFF TGTGCCAGTATCGCCGCAGGGAGGGTAACTAATGAAAAACTGTTTTTT
TRBJ2-2 NA TRBV30 NA CAWSVMGGIVGELFF TGTGCCTGGAGTGTTATGGGCGGAATTGTCGGGGAGCTGTTTTTT
TRBJ2-2 few TRBV15 NA CATSRDLIGELFF TGTGCCACCAGCAGAGATCTTATCGGGGAGCTGTTTTTT
TRBJ2-2 many TRBV6-1 TRBD1 CASRRDRAATGELFF TGTGCCAGCAGAAGGGACAGGGCGGCCACCGGGGAGCTGTTTTTT
TRBJ1-5 NA TRBV27 TRBD1 CASRRTGDKPQHF TGTGCCAGCAGACGTACAGGGGACAAGCCCCAGCATTTT
TRBJ1-1 NA TRBV29-1 NA CSVEEGEAFF TGCAGCGTTGAAGAAGGTGAAGCTTTCTTT
TRBJ2-7 many TRBV6-1 TRBD2 CASTSQRSGREGYEQYF TGTGCCAGCACCTCCCAGAGGAGCGGGAGGGAAGGGTACGAGCAGTACTTC
TRBJ1-2 few TRBV5-8 NA CASSPGRYGYTF TGTGCCAGCAGCCCGGGACGGTATGGCTACACCTTC
TRBJ2-3 many TRBV20-1 TRBD2 CSARAGREGTQYF TGCAGTGCTAGAGCGGGCCGGGAGGGTACGCAGTATTTT
TRBJ2-7 many TRBV12-5 NA CATRGFSYEQYF TGTGCTACCAGGGGATTCTCCTACGAGCAGTACTTC
TRBJ2-5 NA TRBV10-1 NA CASSPIWRTETQYF TGCGCCAGCAGCCCTATCTGGAGAACTGAGACCCAGTACTTC
TRBJ1-2 NA TRBV6-1 NA CASSQEYGYTF TGTGCCAGCAGTCAAGAATATGGCTACACCTTC
TRBJ1-2 few TRBV28 NA CASSPPPRSGKLDYGYTF TGTGCCAGCAGTCCACCGCCCCGTTCAGGGAAGTTAGACTATGGCTACACCTTC
TRBJ2-7 few TRBV6-1 NA CASTGHTYEQYF TGTGCCAGCACCGGGCACACCTACGAGCAGTACTTC
TRBJ2-2 many TRBV9 NA CASSAPQGGELFF TGTGCCAGCAGCGCCCCCCAAGGGGGGGAGCTGTTTTTT
TRBJ2-7 many TRBV14 NA CASSQDWDSYEQYF TGTGCCAGCAGCCAAGACTGGGATTCCTACGAGCAGTACTTC
TRBJ1-2 many TRBV28 NA CAREGYGYTF TGTGCCAGGGAGGGCTATGGCTACACCTTC
TRBJ2-5 many TRBV7-9 NA CASSLDRVRDGQETQYF TGTGCCAGCAGCTTAGACCGGGTCCGGGACGGCCAAGAGACCCAGTACTTC
TRBJ1-1 NA TRBV7-3 TRBD1 CASSGTVFSEAFF TGTGCCAGCAGCGGGACAGTATTCTCGGAAGCTTTCTTT
TRBJ2-2 NA TRBV9 TRBD2 CASSESGTFTGELFF TGTGCCAGCAGCGAAAGCGGGACCTTCACCGGGGAGCTGTTTTTT
TRBJ1-1 many TRBV3-1 NA CASSQLLDTEAFF TGTGCCAGCAGCCAACTCTTGGACACTGAAGCTTTCTTT
TRBJ1-2 NA TRBV12-3/TRBV12-4 TRBD1 CASSFGTGAYYGYTF TGTGCCAGCAGTTTTGGGACAGGGGCTTACTATGGCTACACCTTC
TRBJ2-3 many TRBV28 TRBD1 CASSLTQGVGGTDTQYF TGTGCCAGCAGTTTAACCCAGGGGGTTGGTGGCACAGATACGCAGTATTTT
TRBJ2-7 few TRBV5-5 TRBD1 CASSLSDRGTVEQYF TGTGCCAGCAGCTTGTCTGACAGGGGGACGGTCGAGCAGTACTTC
TRBJ2-1 many TRBV5-4 TRBD2 CASSLGLAGLNEQFF TGTGCCAGCAGCCTAGGACTAGCGGGATTAAATGAGCAGTTCTTC
TRBJ2-2 many TRBV12-3/TRBV12-4 TRBD2 CASRAGGRVTGELFF TGTGCCAGCAGGGCGGGGGGGAGGGTAACCGGGGAGCTGTTTTTT
TRBJ2-7 many TRBV15 TRBD1 CATSTRDRRPYEQYF TGTGCCACCAGCACCCGGGACAGGAGGCCCTACGAGCAGTACTTC
TRBJ1-2 NA TRBV28 NA CASSFPGTPAGNTF TGTGCCAGCAGTTTCCCCGGGACACCGGCCGGGAACACCTTC
TRBJ2-7 few TRBV27 TRBD2 CASSRTGTTREQYF TGTGCCAGCAGCCGTACCGGGACTACTCGCGAGCAGTACTTC
TRBJ1-1 NA TRBV6-1 TRBD1 CASHLPGTGSRSTEAFF TGTGCCAGCCACCTCCCCGGGACAGGGTCAAGGTCCACTGAAGCTTTCTTT
TRBJ2-7 NA TRBV4-1 TRBD2 CASRPSGVSYEQYF TGCGCCAGCAGACCTAGCGGGGTCTCCTACGAGCAGTACTTC
TRBJ2-1 many TRBV20-1 NA CSARDPNGGSSYNEQFF TGCAGTGCTAGAGATCCGAACGGGGGCAGCTCCTACAATGAGCAGTTCTTC
TRBJ2-7 many TRBV9 NA CASSVKGDSPYEQYF TGTGCCAGCAGCGTTAAGGGGGATTCCCCCTACGAGCAGTACTTC